The 22 T cell receptor beta chains below come from one sample, sequenced in a study of T cells expressing NK-cell markers. TCRdb reanalyzed the 5' RACE reads and collapses them to one entry per CDR3 protein, without DNA. Its table records 150,000 to 180,000 distinct CDR3 sequences. Sequencing was done on a sample of blood T cells: a sorted CD56 or NKG2C T cell subset, CD4+ or CD8+ T cells, or bulk PBMC T cells (not recorded which). The receptors originated from a woman aged 45 to 65 in good health.

The CDR3 protein is CASSQATGNEQYF. The gene calls are TRBV4-1 and TRBJ2-7; TCRdb names TRBD1, which stays unverified in the absence of DNA. Germline V lookup: CDR1 MGHRA, CDR2 YSYEKL. CDR3 length: 13 amino acids.

CDR3 sequence reads: CSVEKVDISNYGYTF. The chain combines TRBV29-1 with TRBJ1-2; the D call of TRBD1 rests on TCRdb alone, since no DNA is present to check it. CDR1 and CDR2 from the germline V gene are SQVTM and ANQGSEA. This CDR3 has 15 residues.

The genes are TRBV20-1 and TRBJ1-2; TCRdb's D gene call, TRBD1, goes unchecked for lack of DNA. The CDR3 loop spans 14 amino acids. CDR1 and CDR2 (germline): DFQATT, SNEGSKA (reference sequence). This CDR3 reads CSAKESRVTYGYTF.

The CDR3 protein is CASSHRQGEQETQYF. The chain joins TRBV4-1 to TRBJ2-5; absent DNA, TCRdb's TRBD2 call cannot be checked. This CDR3 comprises 15 residues. The germline V gene has CDR1 MGHRA and CDR2 YSYEKL.

The chain recombines TRBV12-3 or TRBV12-4 with TRBJ2-2; no DNA is available, so the TRBD2 call from TCRdb remains unchecked. CDR3 size: 16 residues. The CDR3 spells CASGGVAGENTGELFF.

Here the CDR3 reads CSVESRTGSYEQYF. The chain links TRBV29-1 to TRBJ2-7; TCRdb calls TRBD1, which cannot be checked without DNA. CDR1 is SQVTM, CDR2 ANQGSEA, per germline. The length of the CDR3 is 14 residues.

The chain carries TRBV4-1 and TRBJ2-3; the TCRdb D gene call, TRBD2, has no DNA to confirm it. The CDR3 is 19 residues long. Germline-derived CDR1 and CDR2 are MGHRA and YSYEKL. Here the CDR3 reads CASSPLYPGGGRDTDTQYF.

The gene calls are TRBV2 and TRBJ2-1; TCRdb outputs TRBD1, but without DNA this stays unchecked. From germline, CDR1 is SNHLY and CDR2 FYNNEI. The CDR3 sequence is 17 residues long. The CDR3 sequence is CASSEFGTGGAYNEQFF.

The V and J genes are TRBV29-1 and TRBJ1-1; with no DNA, the TCRdb D assignment of TRBD1 cannot be verified. The CDR3 sequence is 13 residues long. Germline lookup yields CDR1 SQVTM and CDR2 ANQGSEA. The CDR3 spells CSVQTGGVTEAFF.

J is TRBJ2-5 and V is TRBV27; TCRdb selects TRBD1, and the lack of DNA leaves this call unchecked. Germline V gives CDR1 MNHEY, CDR2 SMNVEV (reference sequence). The length of the CDR3 is 15 residues. The CDR3: CASSSLTGGQETQYF.

V and J are TRBV4-1 and TRBJ2-7; TCRdb lists TRBD1, though no DNA is available to test this call. This CDR3 has 13 amino acids. CDR1 is MGHRA and CDR2 is YSYEKL in the germline V gene. The CDR3 sequence: CASSHPGIYEQYF.

This sequence joins TRBV10-2 and TRBJ1-1. Per germline, CDR1 WSHSY and CDR2 SAAADI. The CDR3 has 17 amino acids. The CDR3 region is CASSDPMTTWPNTEAFF.

The gene calls are TRBV15 and TRBJ2-1. The CDR3 is 15 amino acids. Per the germline V gene, CDR1 is LNHNV and CDR2 is YYDKDF (reference sequence). CDR3 sequence: CATSRDPASGNEQFF.

This chain uses TRBV11-2 with TRBJ2-2; the TRBD2 assignment by TCRdb is unverifiable without DNA. The CDR3 has 16 amino acids. Germline assignment: CDR1 SGHAT and CDR2 FQNNGV. Here the CDR3 reads CASSSGLGLAGGELFF.

The chain carries TRBV11-2 and TRBJ1-6. Germline V lookup: CDR1 SGHAT, CDR2 FQNNGV. The CDR3 totals 12 residues. The CDR3 sequence: CASSLGGSTLHF.

The chain couples TRBV28 to TRBJ2-2; TCRdb's D gene call, TRBD2, goes unchecked for lack of DNA. Germline CDR1 reads MDHEN; CDR2 reads SYDVKM. The CDR3 spans 13 residues. The CDR3 sequence is CASLAVNTGELFF.

The J gene is TRBJ2-1, the V gene TRBV6-2 or TRBV6-3; TCRdb outputs TRBD2, but without DNA this stays unchecked. The CDR3 is made up of 18 amino acids. The V gene's germline CDR1 is MNHEY and CDR2 SVGEGT. The CDR3 is CASSYTDPTSGVYNEQFF.

The chain joins TRBV9 to TRBJ2-2; absent DNA, TCRdb's TRBD2 call cannot be checked. This CDR3 is 14 amino acids long. Germline CDR1 is SGDLS and CDR2 is YYNGEE. CDR3 region: CASSSGPWAGELFF.

The chain is built from TRBV7-3 and TRBJ2-5; TCRdb indicates TRBD1, and absent DNA this call remains unverified. The V gene's germline CDR1 is SGHTA and CDR2 FQGTGA. The CDR3 runs to 17 residues. CDR3 sequence reads: CASPNPGRVIFGETQYF.

The chain has TRBV27 and TRBJ2-1. This CDR3 has 13 residues. Germline V gene data show CDR1 as MNHEY and CDR2 as SMNVEV (reference sequence). CDR3 sequence: CASSLLGNHEQFF.

The chain uses TRBV7-9 and TRBJ2-3. CDR3 size: 12 residues. Germline lookup yields CDR1 SEHNR and CDR2 FQNEAQ (reference sequence). The CDR3 loop reads CASTMVSDTQYF.

The chain uses TRBV24-1 and TRBJ2-5; the D call from TCRdb, TRBD2, cannot be confirmed without DNA. This CDR3 spans 16 amino acids. Germline loops: CDR1 KGHDR, CDR2 SFDVKD. The CDR3: CATSDLNSGTQETQYF.